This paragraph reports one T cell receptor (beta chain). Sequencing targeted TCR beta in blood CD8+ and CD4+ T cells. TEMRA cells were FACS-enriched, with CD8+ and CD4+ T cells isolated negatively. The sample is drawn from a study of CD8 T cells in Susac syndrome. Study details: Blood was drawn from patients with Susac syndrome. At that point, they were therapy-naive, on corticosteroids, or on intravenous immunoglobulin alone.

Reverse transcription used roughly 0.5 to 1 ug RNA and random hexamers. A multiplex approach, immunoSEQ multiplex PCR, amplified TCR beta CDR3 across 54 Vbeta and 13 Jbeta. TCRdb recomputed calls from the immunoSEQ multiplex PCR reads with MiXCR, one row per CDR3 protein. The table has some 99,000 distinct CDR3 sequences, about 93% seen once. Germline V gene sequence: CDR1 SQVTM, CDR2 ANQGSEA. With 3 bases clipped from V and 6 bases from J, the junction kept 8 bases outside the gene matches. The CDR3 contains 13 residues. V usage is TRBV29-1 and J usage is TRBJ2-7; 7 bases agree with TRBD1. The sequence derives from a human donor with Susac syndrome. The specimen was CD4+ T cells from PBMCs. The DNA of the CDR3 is TGCAGCGTTGAGGAGACAGGGTTCTCCGAGCAGTACTTC. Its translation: CSVEETGFSEQYF.